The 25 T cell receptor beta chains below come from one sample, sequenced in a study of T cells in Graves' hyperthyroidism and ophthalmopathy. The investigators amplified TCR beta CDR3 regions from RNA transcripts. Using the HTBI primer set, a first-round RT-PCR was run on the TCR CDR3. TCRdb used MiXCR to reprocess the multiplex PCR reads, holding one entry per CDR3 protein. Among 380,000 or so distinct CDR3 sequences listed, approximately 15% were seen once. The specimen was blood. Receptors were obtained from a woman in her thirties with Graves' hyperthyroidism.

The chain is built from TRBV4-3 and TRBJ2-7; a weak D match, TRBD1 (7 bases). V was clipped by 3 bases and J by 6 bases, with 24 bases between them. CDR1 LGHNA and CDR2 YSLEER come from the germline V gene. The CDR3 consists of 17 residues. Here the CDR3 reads CASSHTLAGTAHGEQYF. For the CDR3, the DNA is TGCGCCAGCAGCCATACTCTCGCGGGGACAGCGCACGGCGAGCAGTACTTC.

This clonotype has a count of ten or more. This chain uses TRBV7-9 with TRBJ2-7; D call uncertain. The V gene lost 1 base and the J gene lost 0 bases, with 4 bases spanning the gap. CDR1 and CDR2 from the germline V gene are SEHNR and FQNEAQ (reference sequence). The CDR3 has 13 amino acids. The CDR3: CASSLVSSYEQYF. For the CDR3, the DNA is TGTGCCAGCAGCTTAGTGAGCTCCTACGAGCAGTACTTC.

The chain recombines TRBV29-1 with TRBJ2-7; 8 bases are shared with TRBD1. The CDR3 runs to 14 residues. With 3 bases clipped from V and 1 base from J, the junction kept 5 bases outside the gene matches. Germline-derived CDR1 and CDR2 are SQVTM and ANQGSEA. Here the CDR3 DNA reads TGCAGCGTTGAGCGGCAGGGGGCTTCCTACGAGCAGTACTTC. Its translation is CSVERQGASYEQYF.

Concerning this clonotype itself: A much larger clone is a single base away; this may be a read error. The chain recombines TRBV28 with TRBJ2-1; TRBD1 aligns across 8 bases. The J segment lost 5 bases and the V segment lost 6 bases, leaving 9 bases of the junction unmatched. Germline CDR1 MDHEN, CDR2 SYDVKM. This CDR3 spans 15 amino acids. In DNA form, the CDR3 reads TGTGCCAGCAGCTCAGGGGGCCTCAGGAACAATGAGCAGTTCTTC. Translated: CASSSGGLRNNEQFF.

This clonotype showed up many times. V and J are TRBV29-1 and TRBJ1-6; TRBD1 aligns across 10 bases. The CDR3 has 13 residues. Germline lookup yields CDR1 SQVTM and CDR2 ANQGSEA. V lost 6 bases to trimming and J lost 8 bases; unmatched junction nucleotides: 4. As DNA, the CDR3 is TGCAGCGTCAGACAGGGGGCTGATTCACCCCTCCACTTT. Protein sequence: CSVRQGADSPLHF. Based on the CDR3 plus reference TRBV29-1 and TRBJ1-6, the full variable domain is SAVISQKPSRDICQRGTSLTIQCQVDSQVTMMFWYRQQPGQSLTLIATANQGSEATYESGFVIDKFPISRPNLTFSTLTVSNMSPEDSSIYLCSVRQGADSPLHFGNGTRLTVT.

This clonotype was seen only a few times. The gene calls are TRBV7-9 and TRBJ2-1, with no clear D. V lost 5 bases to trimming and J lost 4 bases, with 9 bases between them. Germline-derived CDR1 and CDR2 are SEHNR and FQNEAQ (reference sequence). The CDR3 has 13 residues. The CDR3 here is CASSMTNYNEQFF. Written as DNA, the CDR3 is TGTGCCAGCAGCATGACAAATTACAATGAGCAGTTCTTC.

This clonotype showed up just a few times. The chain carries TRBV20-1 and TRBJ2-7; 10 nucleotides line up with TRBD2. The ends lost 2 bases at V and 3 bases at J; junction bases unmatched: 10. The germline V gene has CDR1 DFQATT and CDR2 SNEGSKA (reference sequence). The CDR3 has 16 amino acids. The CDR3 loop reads CSARHSTSGNVYEQYF. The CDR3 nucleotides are TGCAGTGCTAGACATTCTACTAGCGGGAATGTCTACGAGCAGTACTTC.

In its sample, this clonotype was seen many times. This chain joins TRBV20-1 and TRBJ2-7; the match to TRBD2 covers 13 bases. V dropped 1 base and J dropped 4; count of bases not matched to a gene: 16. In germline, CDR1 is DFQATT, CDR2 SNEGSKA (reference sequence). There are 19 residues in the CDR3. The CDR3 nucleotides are TGCAGTGCTAGAGGAAAAGGGACTAGCGGGGAGGGGGTCGTTTACGAGCAGTACTTC. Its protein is CSARGKGTSGEGVVYEQYF.

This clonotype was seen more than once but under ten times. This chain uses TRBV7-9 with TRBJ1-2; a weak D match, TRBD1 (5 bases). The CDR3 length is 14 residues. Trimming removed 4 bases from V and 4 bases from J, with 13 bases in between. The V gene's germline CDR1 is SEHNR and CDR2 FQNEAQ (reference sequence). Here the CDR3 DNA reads TGTGCCAGCAGCTCGACAGAGAGCAGCTATGGCTACACCTTC. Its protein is CASSSTESSYGYTF.

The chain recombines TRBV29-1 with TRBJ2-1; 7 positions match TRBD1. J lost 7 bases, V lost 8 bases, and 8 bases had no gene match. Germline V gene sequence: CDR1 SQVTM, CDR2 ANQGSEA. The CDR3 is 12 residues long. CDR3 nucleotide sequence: TGCAGCATAAAAAGGGGGCCGAATGAGCAGTTCTTC. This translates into CSIKRGPNEQFF.

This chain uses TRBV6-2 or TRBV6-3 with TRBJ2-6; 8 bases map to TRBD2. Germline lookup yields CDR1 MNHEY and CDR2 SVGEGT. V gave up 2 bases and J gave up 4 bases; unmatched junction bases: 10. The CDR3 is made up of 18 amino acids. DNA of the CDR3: TGTGCCAGCAGTTACCGGAGCGGGAGACAACCCGGGGCCAACGTCCTGACTTTC. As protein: CASSYRSGRQPGANVLTF.

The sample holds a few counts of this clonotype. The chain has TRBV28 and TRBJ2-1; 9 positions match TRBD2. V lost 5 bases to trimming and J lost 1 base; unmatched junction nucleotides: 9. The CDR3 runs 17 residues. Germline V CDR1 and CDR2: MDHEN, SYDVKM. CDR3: CASSEWGLARSYNEQFF. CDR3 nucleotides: TGTGCCAGCAGTGAGTGGGGACTAGCTAGATCCTACAATGAGCAGTTCTTC. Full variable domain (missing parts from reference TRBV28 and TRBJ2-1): DVKVTQSSRYLVKRTGEKVFLECVQDMDHENMFWYRQDPGLGLRLIYFSYDVKMKEKGDIPEGYSVSREKKERFSLILESASTNQTSMYLCASSEWGLARSYNEQFFGPGTRLTVL.

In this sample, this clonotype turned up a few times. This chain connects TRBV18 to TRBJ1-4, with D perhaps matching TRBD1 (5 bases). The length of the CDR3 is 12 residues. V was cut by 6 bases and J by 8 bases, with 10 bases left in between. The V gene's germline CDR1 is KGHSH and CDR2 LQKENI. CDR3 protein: CASSQKGEKLFF. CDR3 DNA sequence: TGTGCCAGCTCCCAAAAGGGGGAAAAACTGTTTTTT. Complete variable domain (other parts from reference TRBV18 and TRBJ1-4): NAGVMQNPRHLVRRRGQEARLRCSPMKGHSHVYWYRQLPEEGLKFMVYLQKENIIDESGMPKERFSAEFPKEGPSILRIQQVVRGDSAAYFCASSQKGEKLFFGSGTQLSVL.

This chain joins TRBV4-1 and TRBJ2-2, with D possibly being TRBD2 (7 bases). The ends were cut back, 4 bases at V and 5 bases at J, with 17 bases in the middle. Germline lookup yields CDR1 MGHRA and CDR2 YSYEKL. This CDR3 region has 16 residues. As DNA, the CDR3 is TGCGCCAGCAGCCGAGAAGGGGGGGCCCGGACCGGGGAGCTGTTTTTT. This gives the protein CASSREGGARTGELFF.

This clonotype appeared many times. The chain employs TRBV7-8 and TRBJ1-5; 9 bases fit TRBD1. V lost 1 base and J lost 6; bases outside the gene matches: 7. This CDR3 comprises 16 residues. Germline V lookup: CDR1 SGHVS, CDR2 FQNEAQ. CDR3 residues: CASSLEPGQGTQPQHF. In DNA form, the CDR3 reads TGTGCCAGCAGCTTAGAGCCGGGACAGGGAACTCAGCCCCAGCATTTT. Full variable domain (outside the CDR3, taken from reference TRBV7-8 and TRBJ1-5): GAGVSQSPRYKVAKRGQDVALRCDPISGHVSLFWYQQALGQGPEFLTYFQNEAQLDKSGLPSDRFFAERPEGSVSTLKIQRTQQEDSAVYLCASSLEPGQGTQPQHFGDGTRLSIL.

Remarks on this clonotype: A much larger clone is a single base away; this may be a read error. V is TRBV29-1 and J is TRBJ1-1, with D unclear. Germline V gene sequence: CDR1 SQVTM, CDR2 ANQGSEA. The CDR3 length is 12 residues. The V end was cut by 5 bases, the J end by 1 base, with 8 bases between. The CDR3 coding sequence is TGCAGCGTTAGACCCTCGAACACTGAAGCTTTCTTT. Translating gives CSVRPSNTEAFF. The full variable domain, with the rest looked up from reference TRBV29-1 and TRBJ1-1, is SAVISQKPSRDICQRGTSLTIQCQVDSQVTMMFWYRQQPGQSLTLIATANQGSEATYESGFVIDKFPISRPNLTFSTLTVSNMSPEDSSIYLCSVRPSNTEAFFGQGTRLTVV.

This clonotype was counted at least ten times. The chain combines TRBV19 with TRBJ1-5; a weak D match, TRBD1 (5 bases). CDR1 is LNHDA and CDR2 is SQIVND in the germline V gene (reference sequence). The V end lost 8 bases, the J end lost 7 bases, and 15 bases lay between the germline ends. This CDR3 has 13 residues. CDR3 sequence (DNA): TGTGCCAGTGCTCCGGGGGTATGGCAGCCCCAGCATTTT. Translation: CASAPGVWQPQHF.

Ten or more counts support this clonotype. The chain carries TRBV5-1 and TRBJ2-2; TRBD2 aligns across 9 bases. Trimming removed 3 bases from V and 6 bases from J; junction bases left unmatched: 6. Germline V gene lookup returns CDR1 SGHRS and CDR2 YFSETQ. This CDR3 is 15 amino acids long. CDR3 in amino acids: CASSSPSGIAGELFF. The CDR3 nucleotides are TGCGCCAGCAGCTCACCTAGCGGGATCGCCGGGGAGCTGTTTTTT. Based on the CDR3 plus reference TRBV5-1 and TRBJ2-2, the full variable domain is KAGVTQTPRYLIKTRGQQVTLSCSPISGHRSVSWYQQTPGQGLQFLFEYFSETQRNKGNFPGRFSGRQFSNSRSEMNVSTLELGDSALYLCASSSPSGIAGELFFGEGSRLTVL.

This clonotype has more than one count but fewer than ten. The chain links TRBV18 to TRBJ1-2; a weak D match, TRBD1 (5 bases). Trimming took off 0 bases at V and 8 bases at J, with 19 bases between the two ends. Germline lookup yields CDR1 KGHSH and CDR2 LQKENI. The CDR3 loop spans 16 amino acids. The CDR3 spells CASSPPGLRDPAGYTF. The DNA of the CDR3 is TGTGCCAGCTCACCACCAGGCCTAAGGGACCCCGCGGGCTACACCTTC.

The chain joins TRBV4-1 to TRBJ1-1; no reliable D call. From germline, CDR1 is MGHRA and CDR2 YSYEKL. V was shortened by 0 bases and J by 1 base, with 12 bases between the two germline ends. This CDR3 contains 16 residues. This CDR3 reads CASSQEPNPANTEAFF. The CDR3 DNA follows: TGCGCCAGCAGCCAAGAACCGAACCCGGCGAACACTGAAGCTTTCTTT.

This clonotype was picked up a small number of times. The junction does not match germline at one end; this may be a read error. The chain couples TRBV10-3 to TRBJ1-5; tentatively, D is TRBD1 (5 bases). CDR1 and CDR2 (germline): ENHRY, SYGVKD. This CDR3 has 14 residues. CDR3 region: CAIAAGGSDQPQHF. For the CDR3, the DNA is TGTGCCATCGCAGCGGGGGGTAGCGATCAGCCCCAGCATTTT.

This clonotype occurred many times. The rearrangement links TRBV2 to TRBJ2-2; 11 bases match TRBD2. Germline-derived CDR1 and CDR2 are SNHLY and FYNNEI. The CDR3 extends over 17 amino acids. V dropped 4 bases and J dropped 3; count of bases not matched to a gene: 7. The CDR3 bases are TGTGCCAGCAGTGCGCCCGGGACTAGCGGCTACACCGGGGAGCTGTTTTTT. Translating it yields CASSAPGTSGYTGELFF.

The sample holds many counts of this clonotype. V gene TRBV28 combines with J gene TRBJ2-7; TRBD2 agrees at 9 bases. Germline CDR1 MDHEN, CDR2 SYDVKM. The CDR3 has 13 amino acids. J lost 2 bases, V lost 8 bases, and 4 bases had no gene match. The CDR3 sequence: CASVLAGTYEQYF. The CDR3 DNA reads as TGTGCCAGCGTCCTAGCGGGGACCTACGAGCAGTACTTC.

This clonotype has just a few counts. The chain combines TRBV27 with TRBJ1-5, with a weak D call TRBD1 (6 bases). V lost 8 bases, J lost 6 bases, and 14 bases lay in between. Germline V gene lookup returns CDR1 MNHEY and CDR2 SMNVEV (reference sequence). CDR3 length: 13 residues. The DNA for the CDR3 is TGTGCCAGCGGAACAGGGTCGGGTCAGCCCCAGCATTTT. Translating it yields CASGTGSGQPQHF.

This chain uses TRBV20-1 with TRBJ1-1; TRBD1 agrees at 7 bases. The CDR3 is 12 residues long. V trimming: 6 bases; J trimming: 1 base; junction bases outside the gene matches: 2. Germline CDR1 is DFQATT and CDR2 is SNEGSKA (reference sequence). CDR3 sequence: CSARTGNTEAFF. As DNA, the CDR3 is TGCAGTGCGAGGACAGGGAACACTGAAGCTTTCTTT.